This TCR beta chain is from a study of blood T cell repertoires in COVID-19. Whole-study context: From T cells, B-cell-depleted T cells, or PBMCs came the material, which was cDNA or gDNA.

Between the trimmed V and J ends, which lost 5 bases and 5 bases, there was a span of 15 bases. Germline V gives CDR1 SGHRS, CDR2 YFSETQ. This CDR3 has 14 residues. Authors' analysis steps: Nucleated cell number was recorded as an estimate derived from reference gene primer amplification. Repertoires were generated with immunoSEQ multiplex PCR, while TCRdb's copy carries only in-frame clones and drops some. V, J and clone size are taken as reported in that table, and D and trimming were inferred from the DNA itself. This sample has about 180,000 clones, with about 88% found just once. V and J are TRBV5-1 and TRBJ2-3, with D tentatively TRBD1 (6 bases). This receptor was obtained from a man younger than 35 who had recovered from COVID-19. Material for sequencing was peripheral blood. This chain's CDR3 is CASRLLQGLDTQYF. The DNA of the CDR3 is TGCGCCAGCAGACTCCTACAGGGTTTAGATACGCAGTATTTT.